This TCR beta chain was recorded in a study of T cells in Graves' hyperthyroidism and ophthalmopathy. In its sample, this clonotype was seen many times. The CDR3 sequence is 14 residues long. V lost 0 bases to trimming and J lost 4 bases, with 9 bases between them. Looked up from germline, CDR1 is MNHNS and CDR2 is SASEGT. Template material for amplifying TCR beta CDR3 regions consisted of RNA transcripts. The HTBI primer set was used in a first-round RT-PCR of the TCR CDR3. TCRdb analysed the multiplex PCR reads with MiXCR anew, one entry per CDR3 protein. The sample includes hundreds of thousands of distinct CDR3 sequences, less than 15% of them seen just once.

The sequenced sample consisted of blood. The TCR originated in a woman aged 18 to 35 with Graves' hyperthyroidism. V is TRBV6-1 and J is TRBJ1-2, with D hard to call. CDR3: CASSEARHVYGYTF. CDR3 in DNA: TGTGCCAGCAGTGAAGCGCGACACGTCTATGGCTACACCTTC.